Listed below are T cell receptor beta chains from one sample, sequenced in a study of PD-L1 blockade in urothelial cancer. Only in-frame clones appear in the TCRdb table, and some are missing; sequencing was by immunoSEQ multiplex PCR. This table has 38,000 or so clones, more than 70% appearing once. The sample in question was PBMCs, obtained around atezolizumab (anti-PD-L1) treatment. These TCRs come from a man between 60 and 70 years old with urothelial cancer. CDR3s include the opening cysteine and the closing phenylalanine or tryptophan. D genes are given only for firm matches. Clone size, where shown, is once, few, many, or a class for clones that have expanded.

>NA|TRBD1|TRBJ1-6|TRBV28
CASSNPPRGRYNSPLHF
TGTGCCAGCAGTAACCCCCCCAGGGGGAGGTATAATTCACCCCTCCACTTT
>NA|NA|TRBJ1-2|TRBV29-1
CSVDGVNYGYTF
TGCAGCGTGGACGGGGTTAACTATGGCTACACCTTC
>NA|NA|TRBJ1-6|TRBV5-4
CATSGIPNSPLHF
TGTGCCACGTCGGGGATACCAAATTCACCCCTCCACTTT
>few|NA|TRBJ2-7|TRBV7-8
CASSLAVPAYEQYF
TGTGCCAGCAGCTTAGCGGTCCCGGCCTACGAGCAGTACTTC
>NA|NA|TRBJ2-7|TRBV6-1
CASSEDRQEQYF
TGTGCCAGCAGTGAAGACAGGCAGGAGCAGTACTTC
>NA|TRBD1|TRBJ2-1|TRBV5-1
CASSPGTGGSSKGSYNEQFF
TGCGCCAGCAGCCCCGGGACAGGGGGCTCCAGTAAAGGCTCCTACAATGAGCAGTTCTTC
>once|NA|TRBJ1-4|TRBV27
CASSLWGVGNEKLFF
TGTGCCAGCAGTTTGTGGGGCGTGGGAAATGAAAAACTGTTTTTT
>NA|TRBD2|TRBJ2-1|TRBV7-9
CASSPPPTSYEQFF
TGTGCCAGCAGCCCCCCCCCGACTAGCTATGAGCAGTTCTTC
>NA|NA|TRBJ1-5|TRBV6-5
CASSDTGPYQPQHF
TGTGCCAGCAGTGACACAGGGCCCTATCAGCCCCAGCATTTT
>NA|NA|TRBJ2-2|TRBV7-2
CASSSQVSNTGELFF
TGTGCCAGCAGCTCTCAGGTCTCGAACACCGGGGAGCTGTTTTTT
>NA|NA|TRBJ2-1|TRBV30
CAWSAGITTGNEQFF
TGTGCCTGGAGTGCGGGCATTACTACAGGCAATGAGCAGTTCTTC
>NA|TRBD2|TRBJ2-1|TRBV7-9
CASSEPTGSGGRKFF
TGTGCCAGCAGCGAGCCGACTGGTAGCGGGGGGCGTAAGTTCTTC
>NA|TRBD2|TRBJ2-2|TRBV5-6
CASSPWGRDTGELFF
TGTGCCAGCAGCCCCTGGGGGAGGGACACCGGGGAGCTGTTTTTT
>NA|NA|TRBJ1-4|TRBV7-2
CASSRGTGGEKLFF
TGTGCCAGCAGCCGGGGCACAGGAGGGGAAAAACTGTTTTTT
>NA|TRBD2|TRBJ2-1|TRBV19
CASSRAPTSPHYNEQFF
TGTGCCAGTAGTCGCGCCCCGACTAGCCCTCACTACAATGAGCAGTTCTTC
>NA|NA|TRBJ1-5|TRBV18
CASSPHLNQPQHF
TGTGCCAGCTCACCCCACTTGAATCAGCCCCAGCATTTT
>NA|NA|TRBJ2-1|TRBV5-4
CASSSGAPAYNEQFF
TGTGCCAGCAGCTCGGGTGCCCCCGCCTACAATGAGCAGTTCTTC
>few|NA|TRBJ1-1|TRBV5-4
CASRPPTGEAFF
TGTGCCAGCAGACCTCCGACGGGGGAAGCTTTCTTT
>once|TRBD2|TRBJ2-1|TRBV7-2
CASSIQRLAVSGNEQFF
TGTGCCAGCAGCATACAAAGACTAGCGGTGAGTGGAAATGAGCAGTTCTTC
>NA|NA|TRBJ1-3|TRBV4-2
CASSQGQAGAGNTIYF
TGTGCCAGCAGCCAAGGTCAGGCAGGGGCTGGAAACACCATATATTTT
>few|NA|TRBJ2-7|TRBV6-6
CASSYTYYEQYF
TGTGCCAGCAGTTACACCTACTACGAGCAGTACTTC
>NA|NA|TRBJ2-2|TRBV6-5
CASRKTAGELFF
TGTGCCAGCAGGAAGACAGCCGGGGAGCTGTTTTTT
>NA|NA|TRBJ2-2|TRBV5-1
CASREKVDGELFF
TGCGCCAGCAGGGAGAAGGTAGACGGGGAGCTGTTTTTT
>NA|TRBD2|TRBJ2-5|TRBV2
CASRRGLAGTHGLETQYF
TGTGCCAGCAGGAGGGGCCTAGCGGGGACCCATGGACTGGAGACCCAGTACTTC
>NA|NA|TRBJ2-5|TRBV7-8
CASSLNGPRGETQYF
TGTGCCAGCAGCTTAAATGGGCCGAGGGGGGAGACCCAGTACTTC
>once|NA|TRBJ2-3|TRBV6-5
CASRRTLVSDTQYF
TGTGCCAGCAGACGTACTTTAGTCTCCGATACGCAGTATTTT
>NA|NA|TRBJ1-5|TRBV5-1
CASSLGTGPNQPQHF
TGCGCCAGCAGCTTAGGCACAGGCCCCAATCAGCCCCAGCATTTT
>NA|TRBD2|TRBJ2-3|TRBV7-2
CASSPGQGAASGRSDTQYF
TGTGCCAGCAGTCCAGGGCAGGGGGCGGCTAGCGGGAGATCAGATACGCAGTATTTT
>NA|TRBD2|TRBJ2-7|TRBV5-1
CASSREGTTPYEQYF
TGCGCCAGCAGTCGCGAAGGGACTACCCCCTACGAGCAGTACTTC
>NA|TRBD1|TRBJ1-1|TRBV9
CASSRQGTEAFF
TGTGCCAGCAGTCGACAGGGCACTGAAGCTTTCTTT
>NA|TRBD1|TRBJ1-3|TRBV19
CASDNRDRASGNTIYF
TGTGCCAGTGATAACCGGGACAGGGCCTCTGGAAACACCATATATTTT
>NA|TRBD1|TRBJ2-7|TRBV10-3
CATGQGSPLGEQYF
TGTGCCACGGGACAGGGGTCCCCTTTGGGGGAGCAGTACTTC
>NA|NA|TRBJ2-3|TRBV4-3
CASSQDGIRTDTQYF
TGCGCCAGCAGCCAAGACGGGATACGCACAGATACGCAGTATTTT
>NA|TRBD2|TRBJ2-1|TRBV19
CASSSPSGGSSEQFF
TGTGCCAGTAGTAGCCCTAGCGGGGGGAGTAGTGAGCAGTTCTTC
>few|TRBD1|TRBJ2-7|TRBV6-5
CASSPDRTTYEQYF
TGTGCCAGCAGCCCGGACAGGACAACCTACGAGCAGTACTTC
>NA|NA|TRBJ2-3|TRBV4-3
CASSQDGNRVGDTQYF
TGCGCCAGCAGCCAAGACGGGAACAGGGTGGGAGATACGCAGTATTTT
>NA|NA|TRBJ2-7|TRBV5-1
CASSLEALKAGEQYF
TGCGCCAGCAGCTTGGAGGCCCTTAAGGCGGGCGAGCAGTACTTC
>NA|NA|TRBJ2-3|TRBV19
CASSIKQGTDTQYF
TGTGCCAGTAGTATTAAACAGGGCACAGATACGCAGTATTTT
>NA|TRBD2|TRBJ2-1|TRBV11-3
CASSFGSGRASNEQFF
TGTGCCAGCAGCTTTGGTAGCGGGAGGGCCAGTAATGAGCAGTTCTTC
>NA|TRBD1|TRBJ2-7|TRBV7-2
CASSARDRPYEQYF
TGTGCCAGCAGCGCCCGGGACAGGCCCTACGAGCAGTACTTC
>NA|TRBD2|TRBJ2-7|TRBV4-2
CASSQELKSGRADVYF
TGTGCCAGCAGCCAAGAGTTGAAGAGCGGGAGGGCCGATGTCTACTTC
>NA|NA|TRBJ2-1|TRBV28
CASSRYNEQFF
TGTGCCAGCAGCCGCTACAATGAGCAGTTCTTC
>NA|NA|TRBJ1-5|TRBV4-1
CASSQEQGNQPQHF
TGCGCCAGCAGCCAAGAACAGGGCAATCAGCCCCAGCATTTT
>NA|NA|TRBJ1-5|TRBV19
CASSRTRVDQPQHF
TGTGCCAGTAGTAGGACCAGGGTGGATCAGCCCCAGCATTTT
>NA|TRBD1|TRBJ1-1|TRBV9
CASRPTGGNRAFF
TGTGCCAGCAGACCGACAGGGGGCAATCGAGCTTTCTTT
>NA|TRBD1|TRBJ2-7|TRBV7-9
CASSGAGTGIGSYEQYF
TGTGCCAGCAGTGGCGCCGGGACAGGGATAGGCTCCTACGAGCAGTACTTC
>NA|TRBD1|TRBJ1-2|TRBV10-3
CAISEPGQGASYGYTF
TGTGCCATCAGTGAGCCGGGACAGGGGGCAAGCTATGGCTACACCTTC
>once|TRBD1|TRBJ2-7|TRBV6-6
CASRTGGNSYEQYF
TGTGCCAGCAGAACAGGGGGCAACTCCTACGAGCAGTACTTC
>NA|NA|TRBJ1-5|TRBV28
CASSLVLGVHQPQHF
TGTGCCAGCAGTCTGGTCCTAGGGGTACATCAGCCCCAGCATTTT
>NA|TRBD2|TRBJ2-3|TRBV5-4
CASRRGGALDTQYF
TGTGCCAGCAGACGCGGGGGGGCCTTAGATACGCAGTATTTT